The rows below give T cell receptor beta chains drawn from one sample of a study of regulatory T cells in long-lasting Graves disease. In TCRdb, the multiplex PCR reads were re-called with MiXCR into one record per CDR3 protein. In the table there are some 370,000 distinct CDR3 sequences, roughly 25% of which are singletons. This sample comprised peripheral blood mononuclear cells (PBMCs), obtained when the disease was refractory, from a patient treated with antithyroid drugs. The receptors shown here come from a woman aged 40 to 49 with Graves disease. Each CDR3 is given with its conserved first and last residue. The D gene is left open where the match is weak. Rows give clone size only sometimes, using once, few, many, or a class for an expanded clone.

>NA|TRBV28|TRBJ2-7|TRBD2
TGTGCCAGCAGCGTGGGGACTAGCGGGAGATCTGTGTGGTACGAGCAGTACTTC
CASSVGTSGRSVWYEQYF
>few|TRBV28|TRBJ2-5|TRBD2
TGTGCCAGCAGTTTATTTCAGGGAGGGGAGACCCAGTACTTC
CASSLFQGGETQYF
>few|TRBV3-1|TRBJ2-1|NA
TGTGCCAGCAGCCAAGAACAGCGGCACTCCTACAATGAGCAGTTCTTC
CASSQEQRHSYNEQFF
>many|TRBV28|TRBJ1-5|TRBD1
TGTGCCAGCAGTCTCTCAGGGGGAGGTCAGCCCCAGCATTTT
CASSLSGGGQPQHF
>few|TRBV20-1|TRBJ1-1|NA
TGCAGTGCTAGAGTCGCCCTCAGGGTATCTGGAGCTTTCTTT
CSARVALRVSGAFF
>NA|TRBV27|TRBJ2-2|NA
TGTGCCAGCAGCGCTACGGGAGAATGGGTAATCGGGGAGCTGTTTTTT
CASSATGEWVIGELFF
>few|TRBV19|TRBJ1-5|NA
TGTGCCTGTGGGGGATACAATCAGCCCCAGCATTTT
CACGGYNQPQHF
>many|TRBV20-1|TRBJ2-7|TRBD2
TGCAGTGCTCAGGGACTAGCGGGAGGCTACGAGCAGTACTTC
CSAQGLAGGYEQYF
>many|TRBV28|TRBJ1-1|NA
TGTGCCAGCAGTTCCCTACAGACGCTGGGAACTGAAGCTTTCTTT
CASSSLQTLGTEAFF
>many|TRBV20-1|TRBJ1-5|NA
TGCAGTGCTACGTTATGGCAGGCATTCAATCAGCCCCAGCATTTT
CSATLWQAFNQPQHF
>few|TRBV5-1|TRBJ1-1|NA
TGCGCCAGCAGCGTGTCCCCTCGGGGCGTAAACACTGAAGCTTTCTTT
CASSVSPRGVNTEAFF
>many|TRBV12-3/TRBV12-4|TRBJ2-2|NA
TGTGCCAGCAGTTTCGTAAAGGGGGGGGAGCTGTTTTTT
CASSFVKGGELFF
>many|TRBV28|TRBJ2-7|TRBD1
TGTGCCAGCAGATATTCCGACGGGACAGGGATTTCCGAGCAGTACTTC
CASRYSDGTGISEQYF
>NA|TRBV5-1|TRBJ2-1|TRBD2
TGCGCCAGCAGCTTGGCCGGGGTGGCTAGCGGGAGTTTCTACAATGAGCAGTTCTTC
CASSLAGVASGSFYNEQFF
>NA|TRBV13|TRBJ2-1|NA
TGTGCCAGCAGCCAAAGCGGTAGACACAATGAGCAGTTCTTC
CASSQSGRHNEQFF
>few|TRBV5-1|TRBJ2-2|NA
TGTGCCAGCAGCTTAGGACATTCGAACACCGGGGAGCTGTTTTTT
CASSLGHSNTGELFF
>few|TRBV6-5|TRBJ2-2|NA
TGTGCCAGCAGTTACTCCCAGGGGACCGGGGAGCTGTTTTTT
CASSYSQGTGELFF
>many|TRBV7-8|TRBJ2-2|TRBD1
TGTGCCAGCAGCCCCTGGACAGGATTCACCGGGGAGCTGTTTTTT
CASSPWTGFTGELFF
>many|TRBV2|TRBJ1-5|NA
TGTGCCAGCGGGACTTACCATCAGCCCCAGCATTTT
CASGTYHQPQHF
>many|TRBV28|TRBJ1-1|NA
TGTGCCAGCAGTCCCCCGAGGGTTAACACTGAAGCTTTCTTT
CASSPPRVNTEAFF
>NA|TRBV25-1|TRBJ2-7|NA
TGTGCCAGCAGTCCCCTGGACCGATCCTACGAGCAGTACTTC
CASSPLDRSYEQYF
>NA|TRBV5-4|TRBJ1-6|NA
TGTGCCAGCAGCTTAGGAGACGGGCCCTTTAATTCACCCCTCCACTTT
CASSLGDGPFNSPLHF
>many|TRBV2|TRBJ1-5|NA
TGTGCCAGCAGGGAGGAGGGGTTAAATAATCAGCCCCAGCATTTT
CASREEGLNNQPQHF
>many|TRBV12-3/TRBV12-4|TRBJ2-2|TRBD2
TGTGCCAGCAGCCACAGCGGGGGGAACACCGGGGAGCTGTCTTTT
CASSHSGGNTGELSF
>few|TRBV20-1|TRBJ1-5|TRBD1
TGCAGTGCTGTTGGACAGGGAGATTGGCAGCCCCAGCATTTT
CSAVGQGDWQPQHF
>NA|TRBV4-1|TRBJ2-1|NA
TGCGCCAGCAGCCAAGATAGGGTGGGTGAGCAGTTCTTC
CASSQDRVGEQFF
>many|TRBV2|TRBJ2-2|NA
TGTGCCAGCACCTGGGGGATTGGGACCGGGGAGCTGTTTTTT
CASTWGIGTGELFF
>NA|TRBV29-1|TRBJ2-5|TRBD1
TGCAGCGTCGACAGGGGCGAAGAGACCCAGTACTTC
CSVDRGEETQYF
>NA|TRBV5-5|TRBJ1-1|NA
TGTGCCAGCAGCCCGCGGGACAATCGTGAAGCTTTCTTT
CASSPRDNREAFF
>many|TRBV29-1|TRBJ2-7|NA
TGCAGCGTTCCTTCTTCCTACGAGCAGTACTTC
CSVPSSYEQYF
>many|TRBV20-1|TRBJ1-5|NA
TGCAGTGCTAGAGATCTCGGGGGATGGGCAGCCCAGCATTTT
CSARDLGGWAAQHF
>many|TRBV28|TRBJ1-1|TRBD1
TGTGCCAGCAGTTATAGGGACAGCCGCACTGAAGCTTTCTTT
CASSYRDSRTEAFF
>NA|TRBV28|TRBJ1-1|NA
TGTGCCAGCAGCGCTCTGCGGGGGCTCGGTTCCACTGAAGCCTTCTTT
CASSALRGLGSTEAFF
>many|TRBV7-9|TRBJ1-1|NA
TGTGCCAGCAGCTTAGCTGGGAAACCGGGGACTGAAGCTTTCTTT
CASSLAGKPGTEAFF
>many|TRBV28|TRBJ1-1|NA
TGTGCCAGCAGTTTAAATCCCGGAGCGGGCGATGCTGAAGCTTTCTTT
CASSLNPGAGDAEAFF
>many|TRBV27|TRBJ2-7|TRBD2
TGTGCCAGCAACTCTGCTAGCGGGAGGTACGAGCAGTACTTC
CASNSASGRYEQYF
>many|TRBV11-2|TRBJ1-4|NA
TGTGCCAGCAGCCCTAAAAGCCTCTGGGGAAATGCAACTAATGAAAAACTGTTTTTT
CASSPKSLWGNATNEKLFF
>many|TRBV11-2|TRBJ1-5|NA
TGTGCCAGCAGCTTAGAACGAGATCAGCCCCAGCATTTT
CASSLERDQPQHF
>many|TRBV28|TRBJ1-5|TRBD1
TGTGCCAGCACCTCAGGGGGCGCGGTCCAGCCCCAGCATTTT
CASTSGGAVQPQHF
>few|TRBV30|TRBJ1-4|NA
TGTGCCTGGAGCGGGGCCGGCGGCTTTGAAAAACTGTTTTTT
CAWSGAGGFEKLFF
>NA|TRBV11-1|TRBJ2-7|TRBD1
TGTGCCAGCAGCTTGACCGGGACAGCCGCCTGCGAGCAGTACTTC
CASSLTGTAACEQYF
>NA|TRBV3-1|TRBJ2-7|NA
TGTGCCAGCAGCCAAGAAGGCCTGACCTACGAGCAGTACTTC
CASSQEGLTYEQYF